The rows below give T cell receptor beta chains drawn from one sample of a study of CD8 T cells in Susac syndrome. TCRdb redid the calling of the immunoSEQ multiplex PCR reads with MiXCR, one entry per CDR3 protein. The sample comprises approximately 150,000 distinct CDR3 sequences, about 95% of which are singletons, and about 0.11% rests with the top ten. Sequenced input: CD4+ T cells from PBMCs. These receptors were obtained from a human donor with multiple sclerosis. CDR3s include the opening cysteine and the closing phenylalanine or tryptophan. D genes are given only for firm matches. The listing skips clone size in some rows; elsewhere it reads once, few, many or a size class.

>TRBJ1-2|.|TRBV4-3|.
CASSLGVGFSSGGYTF
TGCGCCAGCAGCCTAGGCGTGGGATTTTCATCGGGGGGCTACACCTTC
>TRBJ2-5|.|TRBV28|.
CASRESAGTQYF
TGTGCCAGCAGAGAGTCTGCCGGGACCCAGTACTTC
>TRBJ1-4|.|TRBV15|.
CATSRDDMGGLFF
TGTGCCACCAGCAGAGATGACATGGGGGGACTGTTTTTT
>TRBJ1-1|.|TRBV20-1|once
CSARGTALNTEAFF
TGCAGTGCTAGAGGGACAGCGTTGAACACTGAAGCTTTCTTT
>TRBJ2-7|.|TRBV3-1|.
CASSKAGTYEQYF
TGTGCCAGCAGCAAGGCAGGTACCTACGAGCAGTACTTC
>TRBJ2-3|.|TRBV20-1|.
CSANRDSSDFSDTQYF
TGCAGTGCTAATAGAGATTCTAGCGATTTTTCAGATACGCAGTATTTT
>TRBJ1-2|.|TRBV27|.
CASTDARGGGYTF
TGTGCCAGCACCGATGCTCGGGGAGGTGGCTACACCTTC
>TRBJ1-5|TRBD1|TRBV3-1|.
CASSLSFRTGNNQPQHF
TGTGCCAGCAGCCTTTCCTTCCGGACAGGGAACAATCAGCCCCAGCATTTT
>TRBJ1-6|.|TRBV3-1|.
CASSQGNSPLHF
TGTGCCAGCAGCCAGGGGAATTCACCCCTCCACTTT
>TRBJ1-4|.|TRBV15|.
CATSSPSDRSQNEKLFF
TGTGCCACCAGCAGTCCATCCGACAGGAGCCAAAATGAAAAACTGTTTTTT
>TRBJ1-4|.|TRBV29-1|.
CSVEDTQQGRTEKLFF
TGCAGCGTTGAAGATACTCAGCAGGGTAGAACGGAAAAACTGTTTTTT
>TRBJ1-1|.|TRBV3-1|.
CASSQLSGNTEAFF
TGTGCCAGCAGCCAGCTGTCGGGGAACACTGAAGCTTTCTTT
>TRBJ2-1|.|TRBV29-1|.
CSVETGPDSQFF
TGCAGCGTGGAAACGGGACCAGATTCCCAGTTCTTC
>TRBJ1-1|TRBD1|TRBV6-5|.
CASRGRGQGVSEAFF
TGTGCCAGTCGAGGAAGGGGACAGGGGGTTTCTGAAGCTTTCTTT
>TRBJ2-4|.|TRBV29-1|.
CSVGVQGGDIQYF
TGCAGCGTTGGGGTACAGGGAGGAGACATTCAGTACTTC
>TRBJ1-1|.|TRBV3-1|.
CASSRRENTEAFF
TGTGCCAGCAGCCGTCGAGAGAACACTGAAGCTTTCTTT
>TRBJ1-2|.|TRBV14|.
CASSQDNRLTGYTF
TGTGCCAGCAGCCAAGACAACAGGTTAACTGGCTACACCTTC
>TRBJ2-3|TRBD2|TRBV29-1|.
CSVGRRGDTDTQYF
TGCAGCGTTGGCCGGCGGGGGGACACAGATACGCAGTATTTT
>TRBJ2-2|TRBD1|TRBV20-1|.
CSATTGRYGELFF
TGCAGTGCTACGACAGGGAGATACGGGGAGCTGTTTTTT
>TRBJ2-1|.|TRBV2|.
CASRESGGRSREQFF
TGTGCCAGCAGAGAATCTGGGGGAAGGAGCCGTGAGCAGTTCTTC
>TRBJ2-6|.|TRBV27|.
CASSSIRGSSSGANVLTF
TGTGCCAGCAGTTCTATCCGGGGTTCTAGCTCTGGGGCCAACGTCCTGACTTTC
>TRBJ2-1|TRBD2|TRBV11-1|.
CASSLVGIAGEEQFF
TGTGCCAGCAGCTTAGTAGGGATAGCGGGGGAAGAGCAGTTCTTC
>TRBJ2-2|.|TRBV5-1|.
CASSPDSVLGGELFF
TGCGCCAGCAGTCCGGACAGCGTCCTCGGCGGGGAGCTGTTTTTT
>TRBJ2-7|.|TRBV7-9|.
CASSLDSSYGQYF
TGTGCCAGCAGCTTAGACAGCTCCTACGGGCAGTACTTC
>TRBJ1-2|.|TRBV4-3|once
CASSQVGTGRDGYTF
TGCGCCAGCAGCCAAGTAGGTACAGGGAGGGATGGCTACACCTTC
>TRBJ2-2|TRBD2|TRBV3-1|.
CASSPDLGTNGELFF
TGTGCCAGCAGCCCCGATTTGGGGACTAATGGGGAGCTGTTTTTT
>TRBJ1-2|TRBD1|TRBV18|once
CASSPPGQGSYGYTF
TGTGCCAGCTCACCACCGGGACAGGGAAGCTATGGCTACACCTTC
>TRBJ2-7|.|TRBV23-1|.
CASSNISGEQYF
TGCGCCAGCAGCAACATTTCGGGGGAGCAGTACTTC
>TRBJ2-7|.|TRBV3-1|.
CASSQPTVPYEQYF
TGTGCCAGCAGCCAACCGACCGTACCCTACGAGCAGTACTTC
>TRBJ2-7|.|TRBV28|.
CASSLAGTLFDEQYF
TGTGCCAGCAGTTTGGCCGGGACATTATTTGACGAGCAGTACTTC
>TRBJ2-1|.|TRBV3-1|.
CASSQGMGGQQFF
TGTGCCAGCAGCCAAGGAATGGGGGGGCAGCAGTTCTTC
>TRBJ2-1|.|TRBV19|.
CASKSRTAVDEQFF
TGTGCCAGTAAGTCGAGGACAGCCGTGGATGAGCAGTTCTTC
>TRBJ1-2|TRBD1|TRBV20-1|.
CSVTTGTGLYGYTF
TGCAGTGTTACAACCGGGACAGGGCTCTATGGCTACACCTTC
>TRBJ2-1|TRBD2|TRBV7-2|few
CASSQTSGSYNEQFF
TGTGCCAGCAGCCAGACTAGCGGGTCCTACAATGAGCAGTTCTTC
>TRBJ2-7|TRBD2|TRBV12-3/TRBV12-4|.
CASSPTAGAYEQYF
TGTGCCAGCAGTCCCACGGCGGGGGCCTACGAGCAGTACTTC
>TRBJ1-1|.|TRBV20-1|.
CSARRRLNTEAFF
TGCAGTGCTAGGCGGAGGCTGAACACTGAAGCTTTCTTT
>TRBJ2-2|.|TRBV3-1|.
CASSLVGTGELFF
TGTGCCAGCAGTCTCGTGGGCACCGGGGAGCTGTTTTTT
>TRBJ1-1|.|TRBV7-2|.
CASTPGRNTEAFF
TGTGCCAGCACCCCCGGGCGGAACACTGAAGCTTTCTTT
>TRBJ2-4|.|TRBV20-1|.
CSAGGLSGLNLKNIQYF
TGCAGTGCTGGGGGTCTGAGCGGGTTAAACCTTAAAAACATTCAGTACTTC
>TRBJ1-2|TRBD1|TRBV7-9|once
CASSLRGRSGVDGYTF
TGTGCCAGCAGCTTGAGGGGGCGTTCAGGGGTCGATGGCTACACCTTC
>TRBJ1-1|.|TRBV5-4|.
CASSLMGGTEAFF
TGTGCCAGCAGCTTGATGGGGGGCACTGAAGCTTTCTTT
>TRBJ2-6|.|TRBV6-5|.
CASSYGSGANVLTF
TGTGCCAGCAGTTACGGCTCTGGGGCCAACGTCCTGACTTTC
>TRBJ1-5|.|TRBV20-1|once
CSARGFAGGNQPQHF
TGCAGTGCTAGAGGTTTCGCAGGAGGAAATCAGCCCCAGCATTTT
>TRBJ2-1|TRBD1|TRBV9|.
CASSVTGTVYNEQFF
TGTGCCAGCAGCGTAACGGGGACAGTCTACAATGAGCAGTTCTTC
>TRBJ2-1|TRBD1|TRBV5-1|.
CASSLVGDRGPRYNEQFF
TGCGCCAGCAGCTTGGTCGGGGACAGGGGGCCGAGGTACAATGAGCAGTTCTTC
>TRBJ1-1|.|TRBV6-2/TRBV6-3|few
CASDPRGMNTEAFF
TGTGCCAGCGACCCCCGCGGCATGAACACTGAAGCTTTCTTT
>TRBJ1-6|TRBD1|TRBV7-9|.
CASSTGQGFWNSPLHF
TGTGCCAGCAGCACCGGACAGGGGTTTTGGAATTCACCCCTCCACTTT
>TRBJ1-6|.|TRBV9|.
CASSVVGTANSPLHF
TGTGCCAGCAGCGTAGTCGGGACGGCCAATTCACCCCTCCACTTT
>TRBJ1-5|.|TRBV3-1|few
CASSQEAGAGGQHF
TGTGCCAGCAGCCAAGAAGCTGGCGCCGGAGGCCAGCATTTT
>TRBJ1-1|.|TRBV19|.
CASTDGPWIEAFF
TGTGCCAGTACGGACGGGCCCTGGATAGAAGCTTTCTTT
>TRBJ2-6|.|TRBV10-3|.
CAISGVSGANVLTF
TGTGCCATCAGTGGAGTCTCTGGGGCCAACGTCCTGACTTTC
>TRBJ2-1|.|TRBV28|.
CASRGLDDYNEQFF
TGTGCCAGCAGGGGACTGGACGACTACAATGAGCAGTTCTTC
>TRBJ1-5|TRBD1|TRBV20-1|.
CSAREPTGGYSNQPQHF
TGCAGTGCTAGAGAACCAACAGGGGGCTACAGCAATCAGCCCCAGCATTTT
>TRBJ1-5|.|TRBV3-1|.
CASSPASGNQPQHF
TGTGCCAGCAGCCCGGCGTCCGGCAATCAGCCCCAGCATTTT
>TRBJ1-2|TRBD1|TRBV29-1|.
CSAGSGTGDGYTF
TGCAGCGCCGGATCCGGGACAGGGGATGGCTACACCTTC
>TRBJ2-3|TRBD2|TRBV7-9|.
CASSLSMAGGRTDTQYF
TGTGCCAGCAGCTTAAGTATGGCGGGAGGACGCACAGATACGCAGTATTTT